The 31 T cell receptor beta chains below all came from one sample that was sequenced in a study of T-cell reconstitution after alpha-beta-depleted transplantation in children. Molecular barcoding with unique molecular identifiers was used for the TCRbeta library. Via MiXCR, TCRdb re-called the PCR reads, giving one row per CDR3 protein. The sample consists of 500,000 to 650,000 distinct CDR3 sequences, 13% of them appearing once. The sample in question was PBMCs, mostly from graft donor cells, obtained 360 days after TCRalphabeta/CD19-depleted stem cell transplant. Every receptor here comes from a male patient younger than 18 who had a stem cell transplant for acute myeloid leukemia, so the T cells may come from the graft donor.

This clonotype was counted between two and nine times. V usage is TRBV7-2 and J usage is TRBJ1-5; D perhaps matches TRBD1 (5 bases). Germline lookup yields CDR1 SGHTA and CDR2 FQGNSA. Deletions cut 1 base from V and 6 bases from J, with 10 bases between. The CDR3 runs to 14 residues. The CDR3 region has the DNA TGTGCCAGCAGCTTAGTACTAAGGGGTCAGCCCCAGCATTTT. It codes for CASSLVLRGQPQHF.

This clonotype was seen only a few times. The chain is built from TRBV5-1 and TRBJ2-7; 9 nucleotides match TRBD1. V was clipped by 5 bases and J by 3 bases; unmatched bases: 6. From germline, CDR1 is SGHRS and CDR2 YFSETQ. The CDR3 has 14 residues. DNA for the CDR3: TGCGCCAGCAGACTTGGACAGGGGCTCTACGAGCAGTACTTC. It codes for CASRLGQGLYEQYF.

This clonotype was seen many times. This chain connects TRBV6-2 or TRBV6-3 to TRBJ2-3, with D perhaps TRBD1 (5 bases). The CDR3 spans 16 residues. In germline, CDR1 is MNHEY, CDR2 SVGEGT. V was shortened by 2 bases and J by 0 bases, with 12 bases between the two germline ends. The CDR3 region is CASSYPDSESTDTQYF. The CDR3 DNA follows: TGTGCCAGCAGTTACCCTGACAGCGAAAGCACAGATACGCAGTATTTT.

This sequence joins TRBV6-1 and TRBJ2-6; D remains unclear. The CDR3 runs to 14 residues. Trimming removed 4 bases at V and 3 bases at J, with 7 bases between. The V gene's germline CDR1 is MNHNS and CDR2 SASEGT. The CDR3 region is CASSGFRGANVLTF. For the CDR3, the DNA is TGTGCCAGCAGTGGGTTCCGTGGGGCCAACGTCCTGACTTTC.

In this sample, this clonotype turned up many times. The rearrangement links TRBV12-3 or TRBV12-4 to TRBJ1-2; 7 bases line up with TRBD1. CDR3 size: 14 residues. The V gene end was trimmed by 6 bases and the J gene end by 5 bases; junction bases not matched to a gene: 9. The CDR3 DNA follows: TGTGCCAGCAGCCCTACAGGGGCGGGGTATGGCTACACCTTC. Amino acids: CASSPTGAGYGYTF.

The chain recombines TRBV29-1 with TRBJ1-2, with 9 positions matching TRBD1. Germline-derived CDR1 and CDR2 are SQVTM and ANQGSEA. The CDR3 is 11 residues long. Trimming at V came to 6 bases and at J to 7 bases, leaving 3 bases not matched to a gene. The DNA for the CDR3 is TGCAGCGTCACAGGGGGCCGTGGCTACACCTTC. Its translation is CSVTGGRGYTF.

This clonotype was counted at least ten times. V is TRBV5-1 and J is TRBJ2-3, with D perhaps TRBD2 (5 bases). The CDR3 is 15 residues long. Germline CDR1 reads SGHRS; CDR2 reads YFSETQ. V lost 1 base to trimming and J lost 2 bases, with 11 bases between them. The CDR3 bases are TGCGCCAGCAGCTTGCGGAGGCCTTCCACAGATACGCAGTATTTT. Translated, it gives CASSLRRPSTDTQYF.

This clonotype was counted at least ten times. The chain couples TRBV7-9 to TRBJ2-4; 8 positions match TRBD1. CDR1 and CDR2 (germline): SEHNR, FQNEAQ (reference sequence). CDR3 length: 17 residues. With 5 bases clipped from V and 5 bases from J, the junction kept 14 bases outside the gene matches. Written as DNA, the CDR3 is TGTGCCAGCAGCCGTACGACAACGTCGGGACAGGAAAACATTCAGTACTTC. Its translation is CASSRTTTSGQENIQYF.

The CDR3 sequence: CASSSGTNGQFF. The CDR3 DNA sequence: TGTGCCAGCAGCAGCGGGACAAACGGGCAGTTCTTC. V is TRBV7-2 and J is TRBJ2-1, with TRBD2 as a possible D gene (7 bases). The CDR3 runs 12 residues. V shed 5 bases and J shed 12 bases, with 14 bases lying between them. From germline, CDR1 is SGHTA and CDR2 FQGNSA.

The chain recombines TRBV3-1 with TRBJ1-1; perhaps TRBD1 as D (5 bases). Per the germline V gene, CDR1 is LGHDT and CDR2 is YNNKEL (reference sequence). This CDR3 contains 18 residues. Trimming cost V 1 base and J 5 bases, with 23 bases left between them. Here the CDR3 reads CASSQGLAQGGIITEAFF. The CDR3 DNA reads as TGTGCCAGCAGCCAAGGACTGGCTCAGGGCGGTATAATTACTGAAGCTTTCTTT.

This clonotype has only a few counts. The CDR3 sequence is CATSPTDPLYEQYF. The CDR3 nucleotides read TGTGCCACCAGTCCCACAGACCCCCTCTACGAGCAGTACTTC. The rearrangement links TRBV15 to TRBJ2-7; D is unresolved. V lost 6 bases and J 3 bases, leaving 15 bases between the germline ends. This CDR3 spans 14 amino acids. Per germline, CDR1 LNHNV and CDR2 YYDKDF (reference sequence). The entire variable domain, with the rest obtained from reference TRBV15 and TRBJ2-7, is as follows: DAMVIQNPRYQVTQFGKPVTLSCSQTLNHNVMYWYQQKSSQAPKLLFHYYDKDFNNEADTPDNFQSRRPNTSFCFLDIRSPGLGDTAMYLCATSPTDPLYEQYFGPGTRLTVT.

About this clonotype: It may be a read error: a sequence one base away is much more abundant. The V and J genes are TRBV7-8 and TRBJ2-3, with 9 nucleotides matching TRBD2. CDR3 size: 17 residues. Germline V gene sequence: CDR1 SGHVS, CDR2 FQNEAQ. The CDR3 sequence is CAISYNRLAGTTDTQYF. The CDR3 nucleotides read TGTGCCATCAGCTATAATAGGCTAGCGGGGACCACAGATACGCAGTATTTT.

The chain recombines TRBV5-1 with TRBJ2-5; 7 positions agree with TRBD1. V lost 1 base, J lost 1 base, and 4 bases stayed unmatched. The CDR3 is made up of 15 amino acids. Germline loops: CDR1 SGHRS, CDR2 YFSETQ. As DNA, the CDR3 is TGCGCCAGCAGCTTGCAAGACAGGGTCCAAGAGACCCAGTACTTC. It yields the protein CASSLQDRVQETQYF.

This clonotype was counted between two and nine times. This chain links TRBV9 with TRBJ2-1; a weak D match, TRBD2 (6 bases). The ends were cut back, 4 bases at V and 0 bases at J, with 17 bases in the middle. CDR3 length: 17 amino acids. Germline V gene data show CDR1 as SGDLS and CDR2 as YYNGEE. The CDR3 here is CASSFSGLLSSYNEQFF. CDR3 nucleotides: TGTGCCAGCAGCTTCTCGGGACTCCTGAGCTCCTACAATGAGCAGTTCTTC.

This clonotype appeared many times. CDR3 loop: CATSDRGLAGGGETQYF. The CDR3 DNA follows: TGTGCCACCAGTGACCGTGGACTAGCGGGAGGTGGGGAGACCCAGTACTTC. The V and J genes are TRBV24-1 and TRBJ2-5, with 14 bases that match TRBD2. CDR1 and CDR2 (germline): KGHDR, SFDVKD. The CDR3 extends over 17 amino acids. V lost 4 bases to trimming and J lost 5 bases; unmatched junction nucleotides: 8.

In its sample, this clonotype was seen a few times. The chain links TRBV10-3 to TRBJ1-2; 7 bases fit TRBD1. Germline-derived CDR1 and CDR2 are ENHRY and SYGVKD. The trim removed 0 bases at V and 1 base at J, leaving 2 bases unmatched. The CDR3 runs to 15 residues. The CDR3 here is CAISESGDSNYGYTF. The CDR3 DNA is TGTGCCATCAGTGAGTCTGGGGACAGTAACTATGGCTACACCTTC.

This clonotype has more than one count but fewer than ten. J is TRBJ1-2 and V is TRBV28, with D possibly being TRBD1 (6 bases). Germline assignment: CDR1 MDHEN and CDR2 SYDVKM. The CDR3 runs to 14 residues. The V end lost 1 base, the J end lost 4 bases, and 10 bases lay between the germline ends. CDR3 sequence (DNA): TGTGCCAGCAGTTTATTGGACAGACCCTATGGCTACACCTTC. Amino acid sequence: CASSLLDRPYGYTF.

The chain couples TRBV18 to TRBJ1-2; 7 bases line up with TRBD1. CDR1 is KGHSH and CDR2 is LQKENI in the germline V gene. Unmatched junction bases numbered 4, after V lost 3 bases and J lost 6 bases. The CDR3 has 13 residues. The CDR3 spells CASSPLDRDGYTF. For the CDR3, the DNA is TGTGCCAGCTCACCTTTAGACAGGGATGGCTACACCTTC. Variable domain in full (rest from reference TRBV18 and TRBJ1-2): NAGVMQNPRHLVRRRGQEARLRCSPMKGHSHVYWYRQLPEEGLKFMVYLQKENIIDESGMPKERFSAEFPKEGPSILRIQQVVRGDSAAYFCASSPLDRDGYTFGSGTRLTVV.

This clonotype appeared a few times. This chain uses TRBV20-1 with TRBJ2-7, with TRBD2 matching 14 bases. This CDR3 region has 16 residues. Losses at the gene ends were 0 bases for V and 4 bases for J; bases not matched to a gene: 5. Looked up from germline, CDR1 is DFQATT and CDR2 is SNEGSKA (reference sequence). The CDR3 spells CSARERTSGRTYEQYF. The CDR3 DNA reads TGCAGTGCTAGAGAAAGGACTAGCGGGAGGACGTACGAGCAGTACTTC.

V gene TRBV15 combines with J gene TRBJ2-7; TRBD2 might be the D (5 bases). The germline gives CDR1 LNHNV, CDR2 YYDKDF (reference sequence). The V end was cut by 1 base, the J end by 3 bases, with 10 bases between. The length of the CDR3 is 14 residues. DNA of the CDR3: TGTGCCACCAGCAGAGCCACTAGGGTCTACGAGCAGTACTTC. This translates into CATSRATRVYEQYF.

This clonotype has a handful of counts. The V call is TRBV29-1, the J call TRBJ2-1; D not certain. CDR3 size: 12 residues. From germline, CDR1 is SQVTM and CDR2 ANQGSEA. V lost 2 bases, J lost 4 bases, and 6 bases lay in between. This CDR3 is CSVELIYNEQFF. The CDR3 region has the DNA TGCAGCGTTGAACTAATTTACAATGAGCAGTTCTTC.

This clonotype was seen a handful of times. The gene calls are TRBV12-3 or TRBV12-4 and TRBJ1-1; tentative D call: TRBD1 (6 bases). Trimming removed 5 bases at V and 5 bases at J, with 15 bases between. CDR3 length equals 14 residues. The DNA of the CDR3 is TGTGCCAGCAGTCCCGGGGACATCGGGACTGAAGCTTTCTTT. Its protein product is CASSPGDIGTEAFF.

This clonotype was picked up a small number of times. The J gene is TRBJ2-3, the V gene TRBV27, with TRBD2 matching over 7 bases. CDR1 MNHEY and CDR2 SMNVEV come from the germline V gene (reference sequence). J gave up 4 bases and V 8 bases, and 9 bases lay outside the gene matches. CDR3 length: 14 residues. CDR3 region: CASCGERDPDTQYF. The DNA for the CDR3 is TGTGCCAGCTGTGGGGAGCGGGACCCAGATACGCAGTATTTT.

In its sample, this clonotype was seen a few times. CDR3 region: CASSQATGFHGYTF. Here the CDR3 DNA reads TGTGCCAGCAGCCAAGCGACAGGGTTCCATGGCTACACCTTC. The J gene is TRBJ1-2, the V gene TRBV3-1; 7 bases fit TRBD1. The CDR3 runs to 14 residues. The junction had 5 bases not matched to a gene; V was cut back by 1 base and J by 6 bases. The V gene's germline CDR1 is LGHDT and CDR2 YNNKEL (reference sequence).

This clonotype was detected many times. V and J are TRBV6-6 and TRBJ1-1, with 7 nucleotides matching TRBD1. Germline V lookup: CDR1 MNHNY, CDR2 SVGAGI (reference sequence). The CDR3 totals 16 residues. V lost 8 bases, J lost 0 bases, and 12 bases stayed unmatched. CDR3 sequence (DNA): TGTGCCAGCCTGAGGACAGGAGGCACCATGAACACTGAAGCTTTCTTT. Its translation: CASLRTGGTMNTEAFF.

This chain connects TRBV5-6 to TRBJ2-7; TRBD2 matches at 7 bases. The junction had 10 bases not matched to a gene; V was cut back by 4 bases and J by 0 bases. Germline assignment: CDR1 SGHDT and CDR2 YYEEEE. The CDR3 totals 16 residues. The CDR3 spells CASSLAGVPASYEQYF. In nucleotides, the CDR3 is TGTGCCAGCAGCCTGGCGGGGGTTCCTGCCTCCTACGAGCAGTACTTC.

This clonotype was seen at least ten times. V usage is TRBV20-1 and J usage is TRBJ2-7, with 9 bases that match TRBD1. CDR1 and CDR2 from the germline V gene are DFQATT and SNEGSKA (reference sequence). After removal of 5 bases from V and 0 bases from J, the junction contained 11 bases not matched to a gene. The CDR3 extends over 16 amino acids. CDR3: CSAQRWGTGSSYEQYF. The CDR3 DNA reads as TGCAGTGCTCAGAGATGGGGGACAGGGAGCTCCTACGAGCAGTACTTC.

In its sample, this clonotype was seen a few times. The V call is TRBV5-6, the J call TRBJ2-6; D is uncertain. The germline V gene has CDR1 SGHDT and CDR2 YYEEEE. The CDR3 has 15 residues. Trimming stripped 4 bases from V and 0 bases from J, with 8 bases between. The CDR3 sequence is CASSPVDSGANVLTF. DNA for the CDR3: TGTGCCAGCAGCCCTGTAGACTCTGGGGCCAACGTCCTGACTTTC.

J is TRBJ2-5 and V is TRBV7-3; either TRBD1 or TRBD2 may fit D (7 bases each). From germline, CDR1 is SGHTA and CDR2 FQGTGA. V gave up 5 bases and J gave up 5 bases, with 21 bases separating them. The CDR3 loop spans 16 amino acids. CDR3 sequence reads: CASSIQGGGQSETQYF. DNA of the CDR3: TGTGCCAGCAGCATCCAGGGGGGGGGCCAATCGGAGACCCAGTACTTC.

This clonotype was recorded a few times. The chain carries TRBV4-3 and TRBJ2-1; 12 bases are shared with TRBD2. Germline V gene sequence: CDR1 LGHNA, CDR2 YSLEER. Trimming cost V 0 bases and J 10 bases; bases outside gene matches: 13. This CDR3 contains 18 residues. The chain's CDR3 is CASSQEGRLAGVIEEQFF. For the CDR3, the DNA is TGCGCCAGCAGCCAAGAAGGGAGACTAGCGGGAGTGATAGAAGAGCAGTTCTTC.

The CDR3 nucleotides read TGCGCCAGCAGCCAGGGAGACGGTCGCGGGTTGAATGAGCAGTTCTTC. Amino acids: CASSQGDGRGLNEQFF. V usage is TRBV4-3 and J usage is TRBJ2-1; a weak D match, TRBD2 (5 bases). V lost 3 bases and J 7 bases, leaving 19 bases between the germline ends. CDR1 and CDR2 from the germline V gene are LGHNA and YSLEER. This CDR3 spans 16 amino acids.